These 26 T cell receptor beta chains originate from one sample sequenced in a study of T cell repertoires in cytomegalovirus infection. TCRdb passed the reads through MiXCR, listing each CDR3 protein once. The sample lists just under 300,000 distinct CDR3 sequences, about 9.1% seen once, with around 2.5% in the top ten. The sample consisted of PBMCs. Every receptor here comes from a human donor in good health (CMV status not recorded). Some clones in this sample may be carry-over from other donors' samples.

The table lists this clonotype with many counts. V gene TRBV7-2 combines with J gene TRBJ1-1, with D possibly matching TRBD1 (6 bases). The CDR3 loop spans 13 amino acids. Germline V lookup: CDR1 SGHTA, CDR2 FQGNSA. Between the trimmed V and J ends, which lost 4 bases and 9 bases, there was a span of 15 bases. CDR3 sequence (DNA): TGTGCCAGCAGCTCTACAGGGTTAGGGCAAGCTTTCTTT. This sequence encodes CASSSTGLGQAFF.

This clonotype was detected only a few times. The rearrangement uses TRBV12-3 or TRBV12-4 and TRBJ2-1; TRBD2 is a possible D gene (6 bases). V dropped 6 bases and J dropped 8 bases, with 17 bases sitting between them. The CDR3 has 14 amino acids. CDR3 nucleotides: TGTGCCAGCAGCCCGGAGGGCGGGGCAGATGAGCAGTTCTTC. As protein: CASSPEGGADEQFF.

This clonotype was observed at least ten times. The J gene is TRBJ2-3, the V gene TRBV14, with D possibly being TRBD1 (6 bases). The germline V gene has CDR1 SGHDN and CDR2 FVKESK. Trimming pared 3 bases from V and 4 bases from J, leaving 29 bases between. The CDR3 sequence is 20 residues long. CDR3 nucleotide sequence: TGTGCCAGCAGCCAGGCGGACAGTGTGAAAAGGATTACAGAGTCAGATACGCAGTATTTT. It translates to CASSQADSVKRITESDTQYF.

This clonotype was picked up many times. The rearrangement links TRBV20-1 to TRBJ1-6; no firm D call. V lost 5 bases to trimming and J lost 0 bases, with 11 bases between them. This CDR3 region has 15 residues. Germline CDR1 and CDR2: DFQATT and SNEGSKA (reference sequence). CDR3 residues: CSAGKRSSYNSPLHF. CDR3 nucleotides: TGCAGTGCTGGAAAGAGGAGCTCCTATAATTCACCCCTCCACTTT.

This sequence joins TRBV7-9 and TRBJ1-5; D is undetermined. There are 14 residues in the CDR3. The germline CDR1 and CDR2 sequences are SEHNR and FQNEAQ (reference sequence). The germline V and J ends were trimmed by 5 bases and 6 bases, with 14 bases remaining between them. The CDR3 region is CASSQGVVSQPQHF. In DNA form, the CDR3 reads TGTGCCAGCAGCCAAGGAGTCGTGAGTCAGCCCCAGCATTTT.

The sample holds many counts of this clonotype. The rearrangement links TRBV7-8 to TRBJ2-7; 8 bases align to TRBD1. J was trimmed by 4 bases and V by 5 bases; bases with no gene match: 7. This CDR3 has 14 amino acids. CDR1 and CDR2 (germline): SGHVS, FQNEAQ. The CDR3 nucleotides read TGTGCCAGCAGCGCCGGGACAGGAGGGTACGAGCAGTACTTC. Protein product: CASSAGTGGYEQYF.

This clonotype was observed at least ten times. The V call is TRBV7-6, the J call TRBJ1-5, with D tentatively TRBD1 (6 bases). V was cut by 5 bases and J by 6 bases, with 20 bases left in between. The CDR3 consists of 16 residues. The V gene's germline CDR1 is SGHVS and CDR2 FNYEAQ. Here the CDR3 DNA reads TGTGCCAGCAGCCCAAGGGCCAGGGGAATAGGTCAGCCCCAGCATTTT. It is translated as CASSPRARGIGQPQHF.

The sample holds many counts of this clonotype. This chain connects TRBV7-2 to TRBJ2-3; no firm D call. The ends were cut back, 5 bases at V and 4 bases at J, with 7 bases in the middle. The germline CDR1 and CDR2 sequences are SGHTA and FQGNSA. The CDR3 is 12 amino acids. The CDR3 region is CASSPGPDTQYF. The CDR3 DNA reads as TGTGCCAGCAGCCCGGGCCCAGATACGCAGTATTTT.

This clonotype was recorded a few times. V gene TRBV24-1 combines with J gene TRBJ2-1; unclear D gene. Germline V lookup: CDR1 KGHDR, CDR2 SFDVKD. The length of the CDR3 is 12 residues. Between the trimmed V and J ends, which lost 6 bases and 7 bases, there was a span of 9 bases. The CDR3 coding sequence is TGTGCCACCAGTAAGGTGGGGAATGAGCAGTTCTTC. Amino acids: CATSKVGNEQFF.

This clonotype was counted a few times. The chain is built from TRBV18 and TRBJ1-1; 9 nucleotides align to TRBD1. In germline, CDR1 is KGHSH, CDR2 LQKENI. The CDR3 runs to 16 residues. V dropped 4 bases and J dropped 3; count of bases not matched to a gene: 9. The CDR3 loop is CASSLGGWTGDTEAFF. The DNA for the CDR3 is TGTGCCAGCTCACTAGGTGGGTGGACAGGGGACACTGAAGCTTTCTTT.

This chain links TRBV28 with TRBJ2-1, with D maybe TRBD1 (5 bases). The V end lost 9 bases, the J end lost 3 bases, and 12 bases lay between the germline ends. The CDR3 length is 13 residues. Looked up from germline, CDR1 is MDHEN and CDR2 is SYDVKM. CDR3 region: CASTPTVYNEQFF. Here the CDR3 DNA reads TGTGCCAGTACTCCGACAGTCTACAATGAGCAGTTCTTC.

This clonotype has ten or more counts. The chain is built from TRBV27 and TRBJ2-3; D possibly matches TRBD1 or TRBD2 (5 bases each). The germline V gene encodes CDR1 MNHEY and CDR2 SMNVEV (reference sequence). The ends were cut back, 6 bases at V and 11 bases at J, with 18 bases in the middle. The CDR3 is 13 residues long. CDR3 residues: CASSWDGPDGQYF. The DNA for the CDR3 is TGTGCCAGCAGCTGGGACGGCCCCGATGGGCAGTATTTT.

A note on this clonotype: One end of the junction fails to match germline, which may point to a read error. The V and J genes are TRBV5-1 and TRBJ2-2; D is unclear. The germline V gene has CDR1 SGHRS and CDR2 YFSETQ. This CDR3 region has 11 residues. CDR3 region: CAGSFGGELFF. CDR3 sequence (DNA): TGCGCCGGCAGCTTTGGCGGGGAGCTGTTTTTT. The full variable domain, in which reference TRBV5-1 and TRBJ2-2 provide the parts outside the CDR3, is KAGVTQTPRYLIKTRGQQVTLSCSPISGHRSVSWYQQTPGQGLQFLFEYFSETQRNKGNFPGRFSGRQFSNSRSEMNVSTLELGDSALYLCAGSFGGELFFGEGSRLTVL.

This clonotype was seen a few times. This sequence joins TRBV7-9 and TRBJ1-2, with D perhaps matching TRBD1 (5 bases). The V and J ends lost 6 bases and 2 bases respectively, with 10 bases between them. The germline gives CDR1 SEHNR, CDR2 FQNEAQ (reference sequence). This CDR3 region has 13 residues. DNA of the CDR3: TGTGCCAGCAGTCCAGGGTGGAACTATGGCTACACCTTC. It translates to CASSPGWNYGYTF.

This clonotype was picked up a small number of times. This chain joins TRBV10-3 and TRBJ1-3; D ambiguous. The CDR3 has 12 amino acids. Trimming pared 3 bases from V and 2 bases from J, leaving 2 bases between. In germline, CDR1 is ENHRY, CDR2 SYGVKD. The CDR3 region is CAISDTGNTIYF. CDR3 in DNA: TGTGCCATCAGTGACACTGGAAACACCATATATTTT.

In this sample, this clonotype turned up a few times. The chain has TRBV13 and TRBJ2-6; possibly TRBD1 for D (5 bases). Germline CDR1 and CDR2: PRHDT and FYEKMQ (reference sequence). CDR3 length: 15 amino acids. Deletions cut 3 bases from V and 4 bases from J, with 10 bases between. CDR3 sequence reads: CASSFGAAGANVLTF. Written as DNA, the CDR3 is TGTGCCAGCAGCTTTGGGGCGGCGGGGGCCAACGTCCTGACTTTC. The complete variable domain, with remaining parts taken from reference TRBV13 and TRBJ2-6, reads AAGVIQSPRHLIKEKRETATLKCYPIPRHDTVYWYQQGPGQDPQFLISFYEKMQSDKGSIPDRFSAQQFSDYHSELNMSSLELGDSALYFCASSFGAAGANVLTFGAGSRLTVL.

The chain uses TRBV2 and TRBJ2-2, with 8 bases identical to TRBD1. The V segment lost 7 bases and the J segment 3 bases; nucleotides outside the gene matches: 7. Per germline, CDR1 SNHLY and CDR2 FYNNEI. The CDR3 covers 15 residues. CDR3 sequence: CASNQDRVDTGELFF. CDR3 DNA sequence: TGTGCCAGCAATCAGGACAGGGTAGACACCGGGGAGCTGTTTTTT.

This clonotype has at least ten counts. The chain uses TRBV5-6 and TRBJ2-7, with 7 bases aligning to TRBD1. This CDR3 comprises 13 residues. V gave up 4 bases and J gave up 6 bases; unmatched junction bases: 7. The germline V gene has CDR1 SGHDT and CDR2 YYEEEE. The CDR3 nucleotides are TGTGCCAGCAGCCCCTACAGGGGTTCCGAGCAGTACGTC. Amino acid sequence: CASSPYRGSEQYV.

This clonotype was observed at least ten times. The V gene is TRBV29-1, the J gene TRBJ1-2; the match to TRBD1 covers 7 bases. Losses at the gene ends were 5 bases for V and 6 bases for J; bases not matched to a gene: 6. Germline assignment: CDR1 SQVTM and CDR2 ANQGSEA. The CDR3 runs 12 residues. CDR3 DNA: TGCAGCGTTCTACAGGGGAGCCATGGCTACACCTTC. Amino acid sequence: CSVLQGSHGYTF. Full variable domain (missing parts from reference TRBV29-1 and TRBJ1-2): SAVISQKPSRDICQRGTSLTIQCQVDSQVTMMFWYRQQPGQSLTLIATANQGSEATYESGFVIDKFPISRPNLTFSTLTVSNMSPEDSSIYLCSVLQGSHGYTFGSGTRLTVV.

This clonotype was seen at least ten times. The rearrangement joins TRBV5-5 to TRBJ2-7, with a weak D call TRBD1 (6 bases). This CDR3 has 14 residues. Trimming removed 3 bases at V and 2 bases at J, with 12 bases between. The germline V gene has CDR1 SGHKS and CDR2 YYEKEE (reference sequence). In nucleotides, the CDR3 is TGTGCCAGCAGCTATGGGGACAAGACCTACGAGCAGTACGTC. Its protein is CASSYGDKTYEQYV.

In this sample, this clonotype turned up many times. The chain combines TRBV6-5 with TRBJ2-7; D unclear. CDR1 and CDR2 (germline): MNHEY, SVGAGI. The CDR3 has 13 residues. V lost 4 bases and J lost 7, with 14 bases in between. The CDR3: CASSSLRGQEQYF. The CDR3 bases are TGTGCCAGCAGTTCCCTCCGAGGCCAAGAGCAGTACTTC.

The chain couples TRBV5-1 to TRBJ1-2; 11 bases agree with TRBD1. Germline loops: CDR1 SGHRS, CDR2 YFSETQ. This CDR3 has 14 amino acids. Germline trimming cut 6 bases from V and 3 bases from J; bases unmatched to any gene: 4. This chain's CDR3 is CASNPGQGDYGYTF. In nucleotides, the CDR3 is TGCGCCAGCAATCCGGGACAGGGGGACTATGGCTACACCTTC. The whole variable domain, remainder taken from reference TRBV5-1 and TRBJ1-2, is KAGVTQTPRYLIKTRGQQVTLSCSPISGHRSVSWYQQTPGQGLQFLFEYFSETQRNKGNFPGRFSGRQFSNSRSEMNVSTLELGDSALYLCASNPGQGDYGYTFGSGTRLTVV.

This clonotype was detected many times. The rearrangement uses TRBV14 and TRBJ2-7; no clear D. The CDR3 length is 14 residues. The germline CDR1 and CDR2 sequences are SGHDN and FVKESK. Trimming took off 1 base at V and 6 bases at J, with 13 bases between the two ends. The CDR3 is CASSQGRSSTEQYV. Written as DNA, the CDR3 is TGTGCCAGCAGCCAAGGGAGATCCAGCACCGAGCAGTACGTC.

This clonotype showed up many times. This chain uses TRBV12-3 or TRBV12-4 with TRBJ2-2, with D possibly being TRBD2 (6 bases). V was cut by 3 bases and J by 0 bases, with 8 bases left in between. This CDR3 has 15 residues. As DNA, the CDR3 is TGTGCCAGCAGTTTTTGGGGGGCGAACACCGGGGAGCTGTTTTTT. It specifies CASSFWGANTGELFF.

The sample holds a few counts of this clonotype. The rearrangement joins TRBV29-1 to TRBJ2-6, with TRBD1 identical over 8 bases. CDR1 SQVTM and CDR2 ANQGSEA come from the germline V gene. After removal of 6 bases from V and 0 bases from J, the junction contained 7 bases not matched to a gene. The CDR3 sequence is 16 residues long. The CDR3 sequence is CSVGGQAISGANVLTF. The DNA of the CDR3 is TGCAGCGTGGGGGGACAGGCCATCTCTGGGGCCAACGTCCTGACTTTC.

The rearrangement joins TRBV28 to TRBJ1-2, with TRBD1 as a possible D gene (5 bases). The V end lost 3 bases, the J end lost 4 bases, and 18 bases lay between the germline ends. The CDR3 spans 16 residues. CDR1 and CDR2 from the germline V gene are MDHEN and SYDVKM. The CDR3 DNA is TGTGCCAGCAGTTTCACCTCCCTTGGGGCGGTCTATGGCTACACCTTC. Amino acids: CASSFTSLGAVYGYTF.